The next 28 T cell receptor beta chains were all read from a single sample in a study of low-dose radiotherapy and immunotherapy resistance in tumors. Primers used for first-strand cDNA, a TRAV- and TRBV-specific set, covered both alpha and beta chains. TCR amplification used approximately 19 PCR cycles, a constant-region primer and a V-primer adapter. TCRdb re-called the reads with MiXCR, one entry per CDR3 protein. Of 5,900 or so distinct CDR3 sequences in the sample, approximately 80% are singletons; the top ten hold 5.5% to 7%. Receptor source: a human donor with advanced metastatic prostate, ovarian, gallbladder or colorectal cancer (not recorded which). This table probably holds off-target reads from a library built for another chain.

The rearrangement links TRBV5-1 to TRBJ1-1, with unresolved D. From germline, CDR1 is SGHRS and CDR2 YFSETQ. This CDR3 comprises 11 residues. V lost 5 bases, J lost 5 bases, and 7 bases lay in between. This chain's CDR3 is CASRRETEAFF. The CDR3 DNA sequence: TGCGCCAGCAGGAGGGAGACTGAAGCTTTCTTT.

Written as DNA, the CDR3 is TGTGCCAGCAGTGCTACCGGGACAAGCTCCTACAATGAGCAGTTCTTC. It specifies CASSATGTSSYNEQFF. The V call is TRBV6-1, the J call TRBJ2-1; tentative D call: TRBD1 (6 bases). Per the germline V gene, CDR1 is MNHNS and CDR2 is SASEGT. V lost 4 bases and J 0 bases, leaving 13 bases between the germline ends. This CDR3 spans 16 amino acids.

This clonotype was found once. The genes are TRBV28 and TRBJ2-5; 11 nucleotides agree with TRBD2. The CDR3 consists of 14 residues. With 7 bases clipped from V and 12 bases from J, the junction kept 13 bases outside the gene matches. Germline V gene sequence: CDR1 MDHEN, CDR2 SYDVKM. For the CDR3, the DNA is TGTGCCAGCACTCCGACTAGCGGGACGTCACGGGAGTACTTC. Amino acid sequence: CASTPTSGTSREYF.

This chain connects TRBV4-1 to TRBJ1-5; tentative D call: TRBD1 (6 bases). The V gene's germline CDR1 is MGHRA and CDR2 YSYEKL. This CDR3 contains 16 residues. Trimming cost V 4 bases and J 6 bases, with 19 bases left between them. CDR3 sequence (DNA): TGCGCCAGCAGCCTCAACCCCACGGGACAAATTCAGCCCCAGCATTTT. This gives the protein CASSLNPTGQIQPQHF.

The J gene is TRBJ2-2, the V gene TRBV12-5, with 7 bases that match TRBD1. Germline CDR1 and CDR2: LGHNT and FRNRAP. The V and J ends lost 4 bases and 0 bases, in that order; junction bases with no gene match: 5. CDR3 size: 16 residues. In DNA, the CDR3 is TGTGCTAGTGGTTCCGGACAGGCCGCGAACACCGGGGAGCTGTTTTTT. Amino acid sequence: CASGSGQAANTGELFF.

This chain links TRBV28 with TRBJ2-1, with 10 bases that match TRBD1. CDR1 is MDHEN and CDR2 is SYDVKM in the germline V gene. The CDR3 is made up of 16 amino acids. J was trimmed by 2 bases and V by 6 bases; bases with no gene match: 7. The CDR3 DNA reads TGTGCCAGCAGGGTGGACAGGGGGTTTACCTACAATGAGCAGTTCTTC. It codes for CASRVDRGFTYNEQFF.

The chain joins TRBV7-2 to TRBJ1-5; 7 bases agree with TRBD1. J lost 6 bases, V lost 4 bases, and 3 bases had no gene match. Germline CDR1 SGHTA, CDR2 FQGNSA. This CDR3 comprises 13 residues. CDR3 sequence (DNA): TGTGCCAGCAGCTGGACAGGTCTTCAGCCCCAGCATTTT. Translation: CASSWTGLQPQHF. The entire variable domain, with the rest obtained from reference TRBV7-2 and TRBJ1-5, is as follows: GAGVSQSPSNKVTEKGKDVELRCDPISGHTALYWYRQSLGQGLEFLIYFQGNSAPDKSGLPSDRFSAERTGGSVSTLTIQRTQQEDSAVYLCASSWTGLQPQHFGDGTRLSIL.

This clonotype was observed a handful of times. This chain joins TRBV2 and TRBJ2-1; D is undetermined. The germline V gene has CDR1 SNHLY and CDR2 FYNNEI. With 6 bases removed from V and 5 bases from J, the gap between germline ends came to 14 bases. This CDR3 has 14 residues. The CDR3 DNA follows: TGTGCCAGCAGCGATCAGATGGGGAACAATGAGCAGTTCTTC. Translating gives CASSDQMGNNEQFF.

The gene calls are TRBV7-9 and TRBJ2-7; the match to TRBD1 covers 7 bases. In germline, CDR1 is SEHNR, CDR2 FQNEAQ (reference sequence). V was clipped by 5 bases and J by 6 bases; unmatched bases: 10. The length of the CDR3 is 14 residues. The CDR3 region is CASSNPGQSSEQYF. The DNA for the CDR3 is TGTGCCAGCAGCAATCCGGGACAGAGCTCCGAGCAGTACTTC.

This sequence joins TRBV4-2 and TRBJ2-1; possible D gene TRBD1, 6 bases. Between the trimmed V and J ends, which lost 1 base and 6 bases, there was a span of 16 bases. CDR1 LGHNA and CDR2 YNFKEQ come from the germline V gene. CDR3 length: 16 residues. Written as DNA, the CDR3 is TGTGCCAGCAGCCAAGTATCTAGGGAAGGGGGCAATGAGCAGTTCTTC. Residues: CASSQVSREGGNEQFF.

The genes are TRBV11-2 and TRBJ1-6; tentatively, D is TRBD1 (6 bases). The CDR3 is 15 residues long. V lost 0 bases, J lost 7 bases, and 10 bases lay in between. CDR1 and CDR2 (germline): SGHAT, FQNNGV. CDR3 amino acids: CASSLDTGRNSPLHF. DNA of the CDR3: TGTGCCAGCAGCTTAGACACAGGGAGGAATTCACCCCTCCACTTT.

V usage is TRBV7-9 and J usage is TRBJ2-7; the match to TRBD1 covers 10 bases. The ends lost 5 bases at V and 5 bases at J; junction bases unmatched: 6. The CDR3 is made up of 14 amino acids. CDR1 and CDR2 from the germline V gene are SEHNR and FQNEAQ (reference sequence). In DNA, the CDR3 is TGTGCCAGCAGCCCGATGACAGGGGGCGACGAGCAGTACTTC. It codes for CASSPMTGGDEQYF.

On this clonotype itself: Germline and junction disagree at one end, which may indicate a read error. The chain has TRBV2 and TRBJ2-7; TRBD1 aligns across 12 bases. Per the germline V gene, CDR1 is SNHLY and CDR2 is FYNNEI. CDR3 size: 13 residues. The CDR3 DNA is TGTGCCAGCAGTGCCGGGACAGGGGGCGAGGGGGACTTC. It codes for CASSAGTGGEGDF.

V gene TRBV6-1 combines with J gene TRBJ2-7; D call uncertain. The CDR3 is made up of 13 amino acids. V lost 5 bases and J 6 bases, leaving 14 bases between the germline ends. Germline V gene sequence: CDR1 MNHNS, CDR2 SASEGT. CDR3 sequence reads: CASSYVGPREQYF. The CDR3 coding sequence is TGTGCCAGCAGTTACGTAGGACCCCGCGAGCAGTACTTC.

The chain has TRBV28 and TRBJ2-7; 7 bases fit TRBD1. V trimming: 9 bases; J trimming: 5 bases; junction bases outside the gene matches: 7. Per the germline V gene, CDR1 is MDHEN and CDR2 is SYDVKM. This CDR3 has 12 residues. CDR3 sequence: CASRDSLHEQYF. DNA of the CDR3: TGTGCCAGTAGGGACAGCCTCCACGAGCAGTACTTC.

The sample holds a few counts of this clonotype. The chain carries TRBV29-1 and TRBJ1-3, with unresolved D. The V gene lost 3 bases and the J gene lost 4 bases, with 13 bases spanning the gap. Germline loops: CDR1 SQVTM, CDR2 ANQGSEA. This CDR3 comprises 14 residues. CDR3 DNA: TGCAGCGTTGATGTAGGGAGCGACGGAAACACCATATATTTT. This translates into CSVDVGSDGNTIYF.

The rearrangement uses TRBV12-3 or TRBV12-4 and TRBJ2-2, with TRBD2 matching over 7 bases. Trimming removed 5 bases from V and 4 bases from J; junction bases left unmatched: 7. The CDR3 contains 15 residues. The CDR3 bases are TGTGCCAGCAGTACCCGGGGGAGGGGCACCGGGGAGCTGTTTTTT. This encodes CASSTRGRGTGELFF.

The rearrangement joins TRBV7-8 to TRBJ2-2, with D perhaps TRBD1 (6 bases). The V gene's germline CDR1 is SGHVS and CDR2 FQNEAQ. The CDR3 is 16 amino acids. Trimming took off 3 bases at V and 4 bases at J, with 15 bases between the two ends. The DNA for the CDR3 is TGTGCCAGCAGCTTTCCGCTGGACAGTACCACCGGGGAGCTGTTTTTT. Amino acid sequence: CASSFPLDSTTGELFF.

J is TRBJ2-7 and V is TRBV25-1, with D possibly being TRBD1 (6 bases). Germline CDR1 is MGHDK and CDR2 is SYGVNS. Trimming took 3 bases from V and 3 from J, leaving 15 bases between them. The CDR3 spans 15 residues. The CDR3 here is CASSDPRGMVYEQYF. CDR3 in DNA: TGTGCCAGCAGTGATCCCAGGGGCATGGTCTACGAGCAGTACTTC.

The V gene is TRBV28, the J gene TRBJ2-3, with a tentative D call TRBD2 (5 bases). Germline CDR1 reads MDHEN; CDR2 reads SYDVKM. The CDR3 runs to 14 residues. Trimming pared 5 bases from V and 6 bases from J, leaving 15 bases between. The CDR3 nucleotides read TGTGCCAGCAGTAACCCCGGACGGAGGGATACGCAGTATTTT. Its protein product is CASSNPGRRDTQYF.

There are a few counts of this clonotype. This chain connects TRBV28 to TRBJ1-5; possible D gene TRBD1, 5 bases. This CDR3 spans 13 amino acids. Germline loops: CDR1 MDHEN, CDR2 SYDVKM. The V end lost 6 bases, the J end lost 3 bases, and 9 bases lay between the germline ends. The CDR3 protein is CASRGDLNQPQHF. The DNA for the CDR3 is TGTGCCAGCAGGGGGGATCTCAATCAGCCCCAGCATTTT. The complete variable domain, with remaining parts taken from reference TRBV28 and TRBJ1-5, reads DVKVTQSSRYLVKRTGEKVFLECVQDMDHENMFWYRQDPGLGLRLIYFSYDVKMKEKGDIPEGYSVSREKKERFSLILESASTNQTSMYLCASRGDLNQPQHFGDGTRLSIL.

The chain recombines TRBV4-1 with TRBJ1-2; D is uncertain. Germline V gene sequence: CDR1 MGHRA, CDR2 YSYEKL. V was cut by 0 bases and J by 5 bases, with 13 bases left in between. This CDR3 region has 15 residues. This CDR3 is CASSQEAVTAYGYTF. CDR3 nucleotide sequence: TGCGCCAGCAGCCAAGAGGCCGTAACAGCTTATGGCTACACCTTC.

The chain combines TRBV7-2 with TRBJ1-1, with 7 bases lining up with TRBD1. V lost 6 bases, J lost 2 bases, and 6 bases stayed unmatched. The CDR3 length is 14 residues. Germline V gene data show CDR1 as SGHTA and CDR2 as FQGNSA. The CDR3 nucleotides read TGTGCCAGCAGGTTTAACAGGGGAAACACTGAAGCTTTCTTT. Protein: CASRFNRGNTEAFF.

The V call is TRBV20-1, the J call TRBJ2-4; D is possibly TRBD2 (5 bases). The CDR3 spans 15 residues. Germline-derived CDR1 and CDR2 are DFQATT and SNEGSKA (reference sequence). Trimming took 3 bases from V and 0 from J, leaving 12 bases between them. CDR3 region: CSARERVPAKNIQYF. The CDR3 DNA sequence: TGCAGTGCTAGGGAGAGGGTACCAGCCAAAAACATTCAGTACTTC.

This chain uses TRBV28 with TRBJ2-7; no firm D call. The germline V and J ends were trimmed by 6 bases and 3 bases, with 6 bases remaining between them. The germline V gene encodes CDR1 MDHEN and CDR2 SYDVKM. This CDR3 contains 11 residues. CDR3 loop: CASRHSYEQYF. The DNA for the CDR3 is TGTGCCAGCAGGCACAGCTACGAGCAGTACTTC.

The chain combines TRBV4-1 with TRBJ2-5; D call uncertain. Germline V gene sequence: CDR1 MGHRA, CDR2 YSYEKL. This CDR3 spans 16 amino acids. V was shortened by 2 bases and J by 2 bases, with 15 bases between the two germline ends. CDR3 in amino acids: CASSQNPGFPQETQYF. CDR3 DNA: TGCGCCAGCAGCCAAAATCCTGGTTTTCCACAAGAGACCCAGTACTTC.

This clonotype was seen just once. The chain combines TRBV20-1 with TRBJ1-6, with a tentative D call TRBD1 (6 bases). The CDR3 is made up of 12 amino acids. Germline V gene lookup returns CDR1 DFQATT and CDR2 SNEGSKA (reference sequence). V shed 6 bases and J shed 14 bases, with 17 bases lying between them. DNA for the CDR3: TGCAGTGCCCAGCCGGGGGCAGGGACCCTCCACTTT. Its protein product is CSAQPGAGTLHF.

The rearrangement uses TRBV2 and TRBJ2-1; D remains unclear. This CDR3 spans 12 amino acids. Trimming shortened V by 7 bases and J by 7 bases, and 11 bases separated the two germline ends. Germline values: CDR1 SNHLY, CDR2 FYNNEI. This chain's CDR3 is CASMKELNEQFF. The CDR3 DNA is TGTGCCAGCATGAAGGAATTGAATGAGCAGTTCTTC.